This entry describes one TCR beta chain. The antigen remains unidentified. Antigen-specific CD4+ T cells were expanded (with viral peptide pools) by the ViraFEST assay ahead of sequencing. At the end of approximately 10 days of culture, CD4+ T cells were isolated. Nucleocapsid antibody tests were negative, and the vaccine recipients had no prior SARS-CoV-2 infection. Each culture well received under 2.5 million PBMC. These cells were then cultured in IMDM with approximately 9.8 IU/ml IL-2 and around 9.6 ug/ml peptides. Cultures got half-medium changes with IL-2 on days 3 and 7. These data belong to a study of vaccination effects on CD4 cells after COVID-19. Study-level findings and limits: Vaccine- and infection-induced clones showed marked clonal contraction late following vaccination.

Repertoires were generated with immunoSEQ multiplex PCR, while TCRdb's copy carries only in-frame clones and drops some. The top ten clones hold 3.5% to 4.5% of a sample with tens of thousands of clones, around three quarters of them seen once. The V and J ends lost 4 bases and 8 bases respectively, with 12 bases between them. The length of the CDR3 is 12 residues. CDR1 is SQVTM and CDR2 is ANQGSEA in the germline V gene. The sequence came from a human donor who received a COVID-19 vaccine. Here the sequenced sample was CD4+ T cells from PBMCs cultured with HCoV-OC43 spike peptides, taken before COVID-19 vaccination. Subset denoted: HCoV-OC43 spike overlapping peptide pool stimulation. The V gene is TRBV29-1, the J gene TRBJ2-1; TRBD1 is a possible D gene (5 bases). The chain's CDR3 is CSVVPGLDEQFF. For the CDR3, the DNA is TGCAGCGTTGTACCAGGGTTGGATGAGCAGTTCTTC.